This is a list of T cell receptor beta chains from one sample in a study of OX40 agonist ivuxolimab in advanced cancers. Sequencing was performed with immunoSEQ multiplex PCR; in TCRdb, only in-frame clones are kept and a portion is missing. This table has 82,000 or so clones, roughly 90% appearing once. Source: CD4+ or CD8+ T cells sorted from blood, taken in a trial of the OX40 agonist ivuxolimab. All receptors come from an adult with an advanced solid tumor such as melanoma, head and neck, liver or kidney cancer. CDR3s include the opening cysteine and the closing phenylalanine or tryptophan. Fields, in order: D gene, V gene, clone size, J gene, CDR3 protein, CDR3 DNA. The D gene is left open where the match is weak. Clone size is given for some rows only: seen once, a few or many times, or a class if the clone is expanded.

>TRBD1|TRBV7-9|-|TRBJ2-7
CASSLPTGGTYEQYF
TGTGCCAGCAGCTTACCGACAGGGGGGACATACGAGCAGTACTTC
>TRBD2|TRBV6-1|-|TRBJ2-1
CASSESAGGPYNEQFF
TGTGCCAGCAGTGAATCCGCGGGAGGGCCTTACAATGAGCAGTTCTTC
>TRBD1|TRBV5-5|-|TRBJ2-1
CASSFETWTGGENEQFF
TGTGCCAGCAGCTTTGAGACCTGGACAGGGGGGGAGAATGAGCAGTTCTTC
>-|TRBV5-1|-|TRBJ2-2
CASSLAVTGELFF
TGCGCCAGCAGCTTGGCGGTTACCGGGGAGCTGTTTTTT
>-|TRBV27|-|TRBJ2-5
CASSLRGETQYF
TGTGCCAGCAGCCTCCGAGGCGAGACCCAGTACTTC
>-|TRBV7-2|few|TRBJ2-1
CASSLSLVRDEQFF
TGTGCCAGCAGCTTATCACTAGTTAGAGATGAGCAGTTCTTC
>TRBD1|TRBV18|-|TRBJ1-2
CASSPSTGDYGYTF
TGTGCCAGCTCACCATCGACAGGGGACTATGGCTACACCTTC
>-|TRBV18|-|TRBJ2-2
CASSPPGRSVDTGELFF
TGTGCCAGCTCACCACCGGGGCGCTCAGTGGACACCGGGGAGCTGTTTTTT
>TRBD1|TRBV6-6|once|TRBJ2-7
CASSPRGTFLYEQYF
TGTGCCAGCAGTCCCAGGGGGACATTTCTCTACGAGCAGTACTTC
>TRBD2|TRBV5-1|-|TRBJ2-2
CASSLPTSGRLTGELFF
TGCGCCAGCAGCTTGCCGACTAGCGGGAGGCTCACCGGGGAGCTGTTTTTT
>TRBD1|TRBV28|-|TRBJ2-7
CASSSRTGASQEQYF
TGTGCCAGCAGTTCGAGGACAGGGGCATCTCAGGAGCAGTACTTC
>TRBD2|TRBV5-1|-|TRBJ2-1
CASSSGLVPNEQFF
TGCGCCAGCAGCTCGGGACTAGTCCCGAATGAGCAGTTCTTC
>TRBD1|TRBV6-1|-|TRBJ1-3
CASTPATGRNTIYF
TGTGCCAGCACCCCCGCGACAGGGCGTAACACCATATATTTT
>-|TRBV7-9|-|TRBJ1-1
CASSPGIVNTEAFF
TGTGCCAGCAGCCCAGGAATTGTGAACACTGAAGCTTTCTTT
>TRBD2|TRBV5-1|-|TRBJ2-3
CASSSMTSGSSDTQYF
TGCGCCAGCAGCTCGATGACTAGCGGGAGTTCGGATACGCAGTATTTT
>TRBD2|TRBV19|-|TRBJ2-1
CASRTSGPYYNEQFF
TGTGCCAGCCGGACTAGCGGGCCCTACTACAATGAGCAGTTCTTC
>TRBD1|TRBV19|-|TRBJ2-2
CASSWTGGNTGELFF
TGTGCCAGTAGTTGGACAGGGGGCAACACCGGGGAGCTGTTTTTT
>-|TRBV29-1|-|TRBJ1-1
CSAPLVENTEAFF
TGCAGCGCTCCCCTTGTCGAGAACACTGAAGCTTTCTTT
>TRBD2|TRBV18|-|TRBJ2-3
CASSPLAGEVTDTQYF
TGTGCCAGCTCACCGCTAGCGGGAGAGGTGACAGATACGCAGTATTTT
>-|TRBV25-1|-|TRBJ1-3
CASRKARASGNTIYF
TGTGCCAGCAGAAAAGCGCGGGCGTCTGGAAACACCATATATTTT
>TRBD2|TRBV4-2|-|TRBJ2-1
CASSQGLAGSGDEQFF
TGTGCCAGCAGCCAGGGACTAGCGGGGTCCGGGGATGAGCAGTTCTTC
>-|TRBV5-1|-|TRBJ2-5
CASSLGVETQYF
TGCGCCAGCAGCTTGGGGGTGGAGACCCAGTACTTC
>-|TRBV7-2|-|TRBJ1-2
CASSPAEGINYGYTF
TGTGCCAGCAGCCCCGCCGAGGGTATTAACTATGGCTACACCTTC
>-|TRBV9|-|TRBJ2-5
CASSGLSQVGTQYF
TGTGCCAGCAGCGGTTTAAGTCAGGTCGGGACCCAGTACTTC
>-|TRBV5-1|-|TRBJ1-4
CASSLDAGKLFF
TGCGCCAGCAGCTTGGACGCTGGAAAACTGTTTTTT
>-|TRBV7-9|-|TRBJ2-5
CASSLGAKLETQYF
TGTGCCAGCAGCTTAGGGGCCAAGCTGGAGACCCAGTACTTC
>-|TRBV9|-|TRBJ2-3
CASSVGSVRPEWDTQYF
TGTGCCAGCAGCGTTGGCAGCGTACGTCCCGAATGGGATACGCAGTATTTT
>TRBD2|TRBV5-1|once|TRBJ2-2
CASSSRTSDAGELFF
TGCGCCAGCAGCAGCAGGACTAGCGACGCCGGGGAGCTGTTTTTT
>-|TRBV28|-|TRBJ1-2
CASSRDHNHGYTF
TGTGCCAGCAGTCGGGACCATAACCATGGCTACACCTTC
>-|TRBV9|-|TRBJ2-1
CASSAGTLLNNEQFF
TGTGCCAGCAGCGCGGGGACACTTCTGAACAATGAGCAGTTCTTC
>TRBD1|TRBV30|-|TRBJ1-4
CAWSVGQARGEKLFF
TGTGCCTGGAGTGTTGGACAGGCAAGAGGTGAAAAACTGTTTTTT
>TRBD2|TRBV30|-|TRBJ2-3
CAWRAGGADTQYF
TGTGCCTGGCGAGCGGGAGGCGCAGATACGCAGTATTTT
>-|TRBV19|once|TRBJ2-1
CASRRDGANEQFF
TGTGCCAGTAGGCGGGACGGCGCCAATGAGCAGTTCTTC
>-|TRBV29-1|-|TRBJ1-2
CSVGQGRSAYGYTF
TGCAGCGTTGGCCAAGGGCGGTCAGCCTATGGCTACACCTTC
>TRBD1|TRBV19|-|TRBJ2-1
CAISEGQGNNEQFF
TGTGCCATATCCGAGGGACAGGGCAACAATGAGCAGTTCTTC
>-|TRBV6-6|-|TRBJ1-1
CASSLGQNTEAFF
TGTGCCAGCAGTTTAGGACAAAACACTGAAGCTTTCTTT
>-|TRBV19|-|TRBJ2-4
CASRNGGGKNIQYF
TGTGCCAGTAGGAATGGAGGGGGAAAAAACATTCAGTACTTC